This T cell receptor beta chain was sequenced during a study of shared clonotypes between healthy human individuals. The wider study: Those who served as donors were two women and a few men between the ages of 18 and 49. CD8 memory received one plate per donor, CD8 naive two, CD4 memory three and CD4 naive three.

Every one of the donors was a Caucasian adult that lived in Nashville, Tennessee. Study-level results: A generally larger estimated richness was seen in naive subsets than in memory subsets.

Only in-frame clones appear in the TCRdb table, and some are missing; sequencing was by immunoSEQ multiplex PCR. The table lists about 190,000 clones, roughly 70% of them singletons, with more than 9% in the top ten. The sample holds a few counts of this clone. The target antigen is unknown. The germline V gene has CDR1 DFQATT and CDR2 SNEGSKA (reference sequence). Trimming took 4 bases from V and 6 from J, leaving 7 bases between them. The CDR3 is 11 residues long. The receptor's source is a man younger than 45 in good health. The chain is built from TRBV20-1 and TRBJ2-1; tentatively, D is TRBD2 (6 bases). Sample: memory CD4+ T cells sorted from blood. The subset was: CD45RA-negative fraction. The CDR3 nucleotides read TGCAGTGCTACGACTAGCAATGAGCAGTTCTTC. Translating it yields CSATTSNEQFF.